This T cell receptor (beta chain) comes out of a study of breast tumors, draining lymph nodes, adjacent tissues. Study-wide findings and caveats: Tumor T cell lymph node origin was a supported hypothesis, not proven. Tumor and nontumor repertoires were significantly more similar in luminal-like than in basal-like breast cancer.

Breast cancer patients provided tissue from their axillary draining lymph nodes. TCRdb processed the multiplex PCR reads anew with MiXCR; each CDR3 protein has one entry. Among some 230,000 distinct CDR3 sequences listed, under 40% were seen once. This clonotype has a count of ten or more. Its antigen is undetermined. The ends lost 4 bases at V and 7 bases at J; junction bases unmatched: 9. CDR1 and CDR2 (germline): SGHRS, YFSETQ. CDR3 length equals 16 residues. Sequencing input: axillary lymph node tissue. The source is a female donor with breast cancer. Some clones in this sample may be carry-over from other donors' samples. V is TRBV5-1 and J is TRBJ1-6; 9 bases align to TRBD1. CDR3 protein: CASSLEGTGRNSPLHF. The CDR3 DNA reads TGCGCCAGCAGCCTGGAGGGGACAGGGCGCAATTCACCCCTCCACTTT.